The 14 T cell receptor beta chains below were found in one sample sequenced in a study of T cells in Graves' hyperthyroidism and ophthalmopathy. TCR beta CDR3 sequences were amplified from RNA transcripts. HTBI primers were employed in a first-round RT-PCR of the TCR CDR3. Each CDR3 protein is one row after TCRdb ran MiXCR on the multiplex PCR reads. The sample shows about 570,000 distinct CDR3 sequences, approximately 15% of them seen only once. The source material was blood. The receptors derive from a woman aged 40-49 years with Graves' hyperthyroidism.

This clonotype was seen many times. V usage is TRBV18 and J usage is TRBJ1-2; D is uncertain. Trimming left V 2 bases short and J 3 bases short, with 7 bases between. Per the germline V gene, CDR1 is KGHSH and CDR2 is LQKENI. CDR3 size: 13 residues. CDR3 in amino acids: CASSPDWDYGYTF. CDR3 sequence (DNA): TGTGCCAGCTCACCAGACTGGGACTATGGCTACACCTTC.

This clonotype was found many times. The CDR3 sequence: CASSVELAGNNEQFF. The CDR3, as DNA: TGTGCCAGCAGTGTGGAACTAGCGGGAAACAATGAGCAGTTCTTC. The chain employs TRBV2 and TRBJ2-1; 10 bases line up with TRBD2. CDR3 size: 15 residues. The V and J ends lost 4 bases and 5 bases, in that order; junction bases with no gene match: 5. Germline V gives CDR1 SNHLY, CDR2 FYNNEI.

This clonotype was seen at least ten times. The chain recombines TRBV5-1 with TRBJ2-3; TRBD2 agrees at 11 bases. Losses at the gene ends were 4 bases for V and 5 bases for J; bases not matched to a gene: 12. This CDR3 contains 17 residues. Germline V CDR1 and CDR2: SGHRS, YFSETQ. The CDR3 is CASSNMPGLAEVDTQYF. The CDR3 DNA sequence: TGCGCCAGCAGCAACATGCCGGGACTAGCGGAGGTAGATACGCAGTATTTT.

The CDR3, as DNA: TGCGCCAGCAGCTTGGTGCCCCAGGGGAACACCGGGGAGCTGTTTTTT. This translates into CASSLVPQGNTGELFF. The chain couples TRBV5-1 to TRBJ2-2; tentatively, D is TRBD1 (5 bases). CDR3 length equals 16 residues. The V and J ends lost 0 bases and 1 base respectively, with 10 bases between them. The germline V gene has CDR1 SGHRS and CDR2 YFSETQ.

This clonotype was recorded many times. V gene TRBV12-3 or TRBV12-4 combines with J gene TRBJ1-4; D is unresolved. CDR3 length: 14 amino acids. V dropped 3 bases and J dropped 3 bases, with 8 bases sitting between them. The CDR3 region has the DNA TGTGCCAGCAGTTTGGACGGTCCTAATGAAAAACTGTTTTTT. Amino acid sequence: CASSLDGPNEKLFF.

V gene TRBV2 combines with J gene TRBJ2-2; TRBD1 or TRBD2 may be the D gene (5 bases each). This CDR3 comprises 16 residues. V gave up 3 bases and J gave up 0 bases, with 11 bases separating them. CDR1 SNHLY and CDR2 FYNNEI come from the germline V gene. CDR3 DNA sequence: TGTGCCAGCAGTGACCAGGGACCGGCGAACACCGGGGAGCTGTTTTTT. Its translation is CASSDQGPANTGELFF.

This clonotype was seen more than once but under ten times. The J gene is TRBJ2-7, the V gene TRBV18; D may be TRBD1 (6 bases). Trimming cost V 6 bases and J 5 bases, with 14 bases left between them. The CDR3 has 13 amino acids. CDR1 is KGHSH, CDR2 LQKENI, per germline. CDR3 nucleotide sequence: TGTGCCAGCTCGAGGAGCAGGGGCGACGAGCAGTACTTC. It specifies CASSRSRGDEQYF.

This clonotype came up many times. The genes are TRBV27 and TRBJ2-1; 9 bases match TRBD2. The length of the CDR3 is 15 residues. CDR1 and CDR2 from the germline V gene are MNHEY and SMNVEV (reference sequence). With V trimmed by 1 base and J by 6 bases, 4 bases remained unmatched. CDR3 nucleotides: TGTGCCAGCAGTTTATTACTAGCGGGTTCCAATGAGCAGTTCTTC. Protein sequence: CASSLLLAGSNEQFF.

This clonotype was observed at least ten times. V and J are TRBV5-1 and TRBJ2-3, with TRBD1 matching over 9 bases. V lost 4 bases, J lost 6 bases, and 9 bases stayed unmatched. The germline V gene encodes CDR1 SGHRS and CDR2 YFSETQ. The CDR3 has 15 residues. The CDR3 coding sequence is TGCGCCAGCAGCCCGTCCCGGGACAGGGTTGATACGCAGTATTTT. Translation gives CASSPSRDRVDTQYF.

This clonotype was detected ten times or more. The chain combines TRBV19 with TRBJ1-1; possibly TRBD1 for D (6 bases). This CDR3 comprises 15 residues. Germline values: CDR1 LNHDA, CDR2 SQIVND (reference sequence). V was pared by 4 bases and J by 1 base, with 13 bases between. CDR3: CASSRDRGANTEAFF. CDR3 DNA: TGTGCCAGTAGTAGGGACCGGGGGGCGAACACTGAAGCTTTCTTT.

This clonotype was detected many times. The genes are TRBV29-1 and TRBJ2-1; 13 bases match TRBD2. The CDR3 consists of 15 residues. Per the germline V gene, CDR1 is SQVTM and CDR2 is ANQGSEA. The V and J ends lost 5 bases and 5 bases, in that order; junction bases with no gene match: 6. The CDR3 reads CSVSGTSGTNNEQFF. CDR3 nucleotide sequence: TGCAGCGTTTCCGGGACTAGCGGGACTAACAATGAGCAGTTCTTC.

This sequence joins TRBV14 and TRBJ1-4; no clear D. The CDR3 has 15 amino acids. The V gene's germline CDR1 is SGHDN and CDR2 FVKESK. V shed 4 bases and J shed 3 bases, with 12 bases lying between them. CDR3 region: CASSPRTGANEKLFF. CDR3 nucleotides: TGTGCCAGCAGCCCGAGGACGGGAGCTAATGAAAAACTGTTTTTT.

This clonotype was seen a handful of times. The V and J genes are TRBV27 and TRBJ1-6; D remains unclear. There are 12 residues in the CDR3. The V gene's germline CDR1 is MNHEY and CDR2 SMNVEV (reference sequence). The ends were cut back, 6 bases at V and 12 bases at J, with 12 bases in the middle. Written as DNA, the CDR3 is TGTGCCAGCAGGCCCTGGGGAGAACCCCTCCACTTT. Translation: CASRPWGEPLHF.

In its sample, this clonotype was seen many times. The chain links TRBV3-1 to TRBJ1-1; 8 positions agree with TRBD1. CDR1 LGHDT and CDR2 YNNKEL come from the germline V gene (reference sequence). J lost 6 bases, V lost 6 bases, and 9 bases had no gene match. The CDR3 has 14 residues. The CDR3 protein is CASSPTGQGAEAFF. The DNA for the CDR3 is TGTGCCAGCAGTCCTACTGGACAGGGCGCTGAAGCTTTCTTT. Full variable domain (outside the CDR3, taken from reference TRBV3-1 and TRBJ1-1): DTAVSQTPKYLVTQMGNDKSIKCEQNLGHDTMYWYKQDSKKFLKIMFSYNNKELIINETVPNRFSPKSPDKAHLNLHINSLELGDSAVYFCASSPTGQGAEAFFGQGTRLTVV.